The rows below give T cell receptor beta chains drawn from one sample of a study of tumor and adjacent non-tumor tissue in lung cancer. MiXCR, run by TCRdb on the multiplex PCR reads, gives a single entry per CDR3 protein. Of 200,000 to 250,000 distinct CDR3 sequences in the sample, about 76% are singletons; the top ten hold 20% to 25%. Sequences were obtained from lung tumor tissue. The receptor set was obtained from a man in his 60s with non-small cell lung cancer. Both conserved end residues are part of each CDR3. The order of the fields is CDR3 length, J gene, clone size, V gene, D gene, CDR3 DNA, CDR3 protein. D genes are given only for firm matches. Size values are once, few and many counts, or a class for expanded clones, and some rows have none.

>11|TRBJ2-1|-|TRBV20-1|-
TGCAGTGGCCAATACGGAAACGAGCAGTTCTTC
CSGQYGNEQFF
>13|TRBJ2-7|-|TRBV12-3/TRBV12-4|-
TGTGCCAGCAGTTTGGGACTGTCTAAAGAGCAGTACTTC
CASSLGLSKEQYF
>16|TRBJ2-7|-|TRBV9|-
TGTGCCAGCAGCCCCCGGGAAGGAGGGATCTCCTACGAGCAGTACTTC
CASSPREGGISYEQYF
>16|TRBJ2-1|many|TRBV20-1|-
TGCAGTGCTAGAGATCAGCGCGGGTCCTCCTACAATGAGCAGTTCTTC
CSARDQRGSSYNEQFF
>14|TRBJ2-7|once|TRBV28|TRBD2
TGTGCCAGCAGTTCCCCGGGGGGTGTCGACGAGCAGTACTTC
CASSSPGGVDEQYF
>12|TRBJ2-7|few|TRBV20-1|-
TGCAGTGCTAGACAGGTTAACTACGAGCAGTACTTC
CSARQVNYEQYF
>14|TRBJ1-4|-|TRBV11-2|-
TGTGTCAGCAGCTTAGGGGCACGACAAGAAAAACTGTTTTTT
CVSSLGARQEKLFF
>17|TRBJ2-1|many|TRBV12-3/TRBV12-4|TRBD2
TGTGCCAGCAGTTCTCTCCGGACTAGCGGGAGGAAGGATGAGCAGTTCTTC
CASSSLRTSGRKDEQFF
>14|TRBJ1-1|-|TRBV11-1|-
TGTGCCAGACGTACTGGGATAGTGAACACTGAAGCTTTCTTT
CARRTGIVNTEAFF
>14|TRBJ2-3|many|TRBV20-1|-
TGCAGTGCCCTCCCCGGGGCCCCCGCAGATACGCAGTATTTT
CSALPGAPADTQYF
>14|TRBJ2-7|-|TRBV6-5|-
TGTGCCAACAGTTACCGCGGGTCAGCCTACGAGCAGTACTTC
CANSYRGSAYEQYF
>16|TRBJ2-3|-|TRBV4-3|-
TGCGCCAGCAACCAAGAAAGAGCGGGCACCACAGATACACAGTATTTT
CASNQERAGTTDTQYF
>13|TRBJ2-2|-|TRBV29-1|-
TGCAGCGTTGACAGGGGGAACACCGGGGAGCTGTTTTTT
CSVDRGNTGELFF
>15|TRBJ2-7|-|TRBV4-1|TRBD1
TGCGCCAGCAGCGCAGAGGAGACAGGGGTCCGGGAGCAGTACTTC
CASSAEETGVREQYF
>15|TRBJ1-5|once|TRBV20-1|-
TGTAGTGCTAGTCCATGGGGCGTTGGCAATCAGCCCCAGCATTTT
CSASPWGVGNQPQHF
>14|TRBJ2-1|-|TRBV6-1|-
TGTGCCAGCAGTCCGACTAATCACCCTAATGAGCAGTTCTTC
CASSPTNHPNEQFF
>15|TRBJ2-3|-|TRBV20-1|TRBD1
TGCAGTGCTGAGCAGGGACAGCTTGGCACAGATACGCAGTATTTT
CSAEQGQLGTDTQYF
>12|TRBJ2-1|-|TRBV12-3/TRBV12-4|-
TGTGCCAGCAACCCCAGGGAGGATGAGCAGTTCTTC
CASNPREDEQFF